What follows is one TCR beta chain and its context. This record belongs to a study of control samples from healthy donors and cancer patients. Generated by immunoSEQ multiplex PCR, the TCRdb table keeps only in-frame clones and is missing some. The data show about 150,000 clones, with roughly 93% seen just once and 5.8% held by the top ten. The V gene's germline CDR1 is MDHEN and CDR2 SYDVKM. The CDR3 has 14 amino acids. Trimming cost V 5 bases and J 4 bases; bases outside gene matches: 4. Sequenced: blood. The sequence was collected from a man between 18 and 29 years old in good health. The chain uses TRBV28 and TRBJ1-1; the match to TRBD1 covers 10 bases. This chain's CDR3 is CASSTWTGGTEAFF. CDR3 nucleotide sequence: TGTGCCAGCAGTACCTGGACAGGGGGCACTGAAGCTTTCTTT. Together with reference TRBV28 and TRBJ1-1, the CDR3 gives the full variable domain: DVKVTQSSRYLVKRTGEKVFLECVQDMDHENMFWYRQDPGLGLRLIYFSYDVKMKEKGDIPEGYSVSREKKERFSLILESASTNQTSMYLCASSTWTGGTEAFFGQGTRLTVV.